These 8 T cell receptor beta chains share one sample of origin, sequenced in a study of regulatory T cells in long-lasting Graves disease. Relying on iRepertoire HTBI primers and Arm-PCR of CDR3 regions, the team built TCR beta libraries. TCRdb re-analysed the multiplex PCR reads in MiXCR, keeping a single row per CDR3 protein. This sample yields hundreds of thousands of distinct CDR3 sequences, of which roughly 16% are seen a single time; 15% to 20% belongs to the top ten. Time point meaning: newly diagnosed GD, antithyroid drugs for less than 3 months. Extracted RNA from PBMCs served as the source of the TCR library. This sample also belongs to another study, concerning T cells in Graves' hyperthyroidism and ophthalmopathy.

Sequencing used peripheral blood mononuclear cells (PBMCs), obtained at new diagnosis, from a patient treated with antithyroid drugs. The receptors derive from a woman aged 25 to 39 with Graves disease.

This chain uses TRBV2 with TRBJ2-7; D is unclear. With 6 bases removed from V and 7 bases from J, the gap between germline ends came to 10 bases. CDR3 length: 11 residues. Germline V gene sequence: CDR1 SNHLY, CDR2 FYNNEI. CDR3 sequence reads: CASSELSEQYF. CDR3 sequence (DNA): TGTGCCAGCAGCGAGCTCTCGGAGCAGTACTTC. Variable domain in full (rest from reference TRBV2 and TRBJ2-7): EPEVTQTPSHQVTQMGQEVILRCVPISNHLYFYWYRQILGQKVEFLVSFYNNEISEKSEIFDDQFSVERPDGSNFTLKIRSTKLEDSAMYFCASSELSEQYFGPGTRLTVT.

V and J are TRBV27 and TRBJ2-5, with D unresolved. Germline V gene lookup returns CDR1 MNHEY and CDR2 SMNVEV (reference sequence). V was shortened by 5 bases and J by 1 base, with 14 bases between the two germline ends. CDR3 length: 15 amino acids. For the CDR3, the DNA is TGTGCCAGCAGTCGAAGGAAGAAGCTCCAAGAGACCCAGTACTTC. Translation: CASSRRKKLQETQYF.

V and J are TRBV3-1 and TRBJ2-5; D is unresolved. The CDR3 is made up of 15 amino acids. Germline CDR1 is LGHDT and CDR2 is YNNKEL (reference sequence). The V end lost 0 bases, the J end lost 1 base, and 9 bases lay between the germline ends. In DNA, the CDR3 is TGTGCCAGCAGCCAAGAAAAAGTTCTCCAAGAGACCCAGTACTTC. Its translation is CASSQEKVLQETQYF.

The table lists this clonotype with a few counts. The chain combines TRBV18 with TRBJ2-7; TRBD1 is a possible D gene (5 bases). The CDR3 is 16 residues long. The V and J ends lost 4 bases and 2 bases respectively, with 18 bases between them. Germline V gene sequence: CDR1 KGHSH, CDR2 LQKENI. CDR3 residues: CASSLPRPSGTYEQYF. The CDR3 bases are TGTGCCAGCTCACTCCCAAGGCCCTCAGGGACCTACGAGCAGTACTTC.

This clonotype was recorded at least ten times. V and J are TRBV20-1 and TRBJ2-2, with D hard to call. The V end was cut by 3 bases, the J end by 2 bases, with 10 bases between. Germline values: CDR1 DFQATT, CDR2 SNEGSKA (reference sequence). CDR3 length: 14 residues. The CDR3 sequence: CSASPVANTGELFF. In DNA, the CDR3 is TGCAGTGCTAGTCCCGTCGCTAACACCGGGGAGCTGTTTTTT.

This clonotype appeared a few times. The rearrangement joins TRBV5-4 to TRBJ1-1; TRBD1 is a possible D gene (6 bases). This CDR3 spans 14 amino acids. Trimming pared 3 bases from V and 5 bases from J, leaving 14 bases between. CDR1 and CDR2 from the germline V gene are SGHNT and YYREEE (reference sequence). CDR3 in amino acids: CASSSGTMGTEAFF. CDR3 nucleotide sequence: TGTGCCAGCAGCTCCGGGACAATGGGGACTGAAGCTTTCTTT. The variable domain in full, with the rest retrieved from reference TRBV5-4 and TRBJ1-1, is ETGVTQSPTHLIKTRGQQVTLRCSSQSGHNTVSWYQQALGQGPQFIFQYYREEENGRGNFPPRFSGLQFPNYSSELNVNALELDDSALYLCASSSGTMGTEAFFGQGTRLTVV.

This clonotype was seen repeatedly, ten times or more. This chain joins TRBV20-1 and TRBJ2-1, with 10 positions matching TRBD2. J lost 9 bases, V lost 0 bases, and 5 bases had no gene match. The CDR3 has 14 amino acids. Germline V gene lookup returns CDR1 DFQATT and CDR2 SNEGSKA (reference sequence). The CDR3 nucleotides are TGCAGTGCTAGAGAGCTAGCGGGAGATACTGAGCAGTTCTTC. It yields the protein CSARELAGDTEQFF.

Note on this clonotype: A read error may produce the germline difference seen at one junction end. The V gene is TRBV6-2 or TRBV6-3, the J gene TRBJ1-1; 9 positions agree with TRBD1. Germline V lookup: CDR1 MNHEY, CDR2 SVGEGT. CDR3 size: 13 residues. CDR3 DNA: TGTGCCAGCAGTGGGACAGGGAACACTGGAGCTTTCTTT. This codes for CASSGTGNTGAFF.